This record concerns one T cell receptor (beta chain) sequence. This entry is derived from a study of cytomegalovirus exposure and HLA in healthy donors. 13 Jbeta primers and 60 Vbeta primers were used for the PCR. Using immunoSEQ multiplex PCR, the repertoire was profiled, and TCRdb retains in-frame clones only, with some absent. This sample contains 60,000 to 70,000 clones. V was pared by 2 bases and J by 1 base, with 23 bases between. The germline V gene encodes CDR1 GTSNPN and CDR2 SVGIG (reference sequence). The CDR3 consists of 18 residues. The V call is TRBV30, the J call TRBJ1-1; D is perhaps TRBD1 (6 bases). Source material: PBMCs. This clonotype was obtained from a boy under 18 in good health and CMV-seronegative. CDR3 coding DNA: TGTGCCTGGAGTCCACTGGGGGGGCCTGGTGGGGGGAACACTGAAGCTTTCTTT. It is translated as CAWSPLGGPGGGNTEAFF.